The T cell receptor (beta chain) described here comes from a study of blood T cells in healthy people across ages. The V end lost 3 bases, the J end lost 2 bases, and 11 bases lay between the germline ends. The CDR3 loop spans 15 amino acids. Using a J-beta primer mix together with a sample-barcoded 5' primer, a second PCR was run for about 6 to 11 cycles. From the 5' RACE reads, TCRdb called clonotypes with MiXCR, one entry per CDR3 protein. This sample has 1,500,000 or so distinct CDR3 sequences; less than 45% occur once, and the top ten carry approximately 4%. Sequenced material: blood. The source of this sequence is a woman under 30 in good health. This chain links TRBV12-3 or TRBV12-4 with TRBJ1-5; D is perhaps TRBD1 (5 bases). The CDR3 DNA is TGTGCCAGCAGTTTTAGAAGGGGTGGCAATCAGCCCCAGCATTTT. This sequence encodes CASSFRRGGNQPQHF.